This T cell receptor (beta chain) was profiled in a study of OX40 agonist ivuxolimab in advanced cancers. The assay was immunoSEQ multiplex PCR, and TCRdb's table has in-frame clones only and misses some. The sample shows fewer than 90,000 clones, approximately 91% of them seen only once. The CDR3 sequence is 14 residues long. Trimming pared 1 base from V and 4 bases from J, leaving 11 bases between. Germline values: CDR1 SGHKS, CDR2 YYEKEE (reference sequence). Sample: CD4+ or CD8+ T cells sorted from blood, taken in a trial of the OX40 agonist ivuxolimab. The sequence derives from an adult with an advanced solid tumor such as melanoma, head and neck, liver or kidney cancer. The V and J genes are TRBV5-5 and TRBJ1-2; D is uncertain. The CDR3 is CASSLSPRSYGYTF. The CDR3 DNA reads TGTGCCAGCAGCTTGAGCCCGCGGTCCTATGGCTACACCTTC.